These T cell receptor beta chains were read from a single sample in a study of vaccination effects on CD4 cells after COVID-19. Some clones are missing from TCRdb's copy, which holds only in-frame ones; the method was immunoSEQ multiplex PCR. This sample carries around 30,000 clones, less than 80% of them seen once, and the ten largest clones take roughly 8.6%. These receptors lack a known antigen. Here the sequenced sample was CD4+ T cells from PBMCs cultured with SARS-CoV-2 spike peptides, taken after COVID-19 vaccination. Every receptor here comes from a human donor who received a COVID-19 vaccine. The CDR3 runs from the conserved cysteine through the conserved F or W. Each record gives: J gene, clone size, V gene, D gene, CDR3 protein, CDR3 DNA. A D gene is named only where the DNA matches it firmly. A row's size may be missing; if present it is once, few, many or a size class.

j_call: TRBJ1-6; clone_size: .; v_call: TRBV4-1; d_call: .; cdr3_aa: CASSQGLRGSNSPLHF; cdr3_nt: TGCGCCAGCAGCCAAGGGCTTAGGGGGAGTAATTCACCCCTCCACTTT
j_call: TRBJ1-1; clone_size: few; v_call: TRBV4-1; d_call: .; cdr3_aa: CASSRAAEAFF; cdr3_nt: TGCGCCAGCAGCCGGGCAGCTGAAGCTTTCTTT
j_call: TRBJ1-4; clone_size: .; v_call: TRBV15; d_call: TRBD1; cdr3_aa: CATSRAGTGDEKLFF; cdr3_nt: TGTGCCACCAGCAGAGCCGGGACAGGGGATGAAAAACTGTTTTTT
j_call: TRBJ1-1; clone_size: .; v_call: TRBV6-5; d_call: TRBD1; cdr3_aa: CASRTNTGGYREAFF; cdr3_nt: TGTGCCAGCAGGACCAATACAGGGGGTTACCGTGAAGCTTTCTTT
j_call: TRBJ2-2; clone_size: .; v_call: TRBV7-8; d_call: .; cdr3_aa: CASSLVPQGATGELFF; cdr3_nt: TGTGCCAGCAGCTTAGTCCCGCAAGGGGCGACCGGGGAGCTGTTTTTT
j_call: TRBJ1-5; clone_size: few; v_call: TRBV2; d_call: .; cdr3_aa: CASSGGGARQPQHF; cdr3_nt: TGTGCCAGCAGTGGAGGAGGGGCACGGCAGCCCCAGCATTTT
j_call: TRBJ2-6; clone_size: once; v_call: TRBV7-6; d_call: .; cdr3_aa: CASSTRRGSGANVLTF; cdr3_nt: TGTGCCAGCAGCACGCGACGGGGCTCTGGGGCCAACGTCCTGACTTTC
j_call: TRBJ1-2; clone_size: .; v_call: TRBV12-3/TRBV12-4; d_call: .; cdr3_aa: CASSLRPGDGYTF; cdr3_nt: TGTGCCAGCAGTCTAAGACCCGGGGATGGCTACACCTTC
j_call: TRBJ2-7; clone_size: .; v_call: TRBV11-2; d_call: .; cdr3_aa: CASSLVLELEQYF; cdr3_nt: TGTGCCAGCAGCTTAGTCCTGGAATTGGAGCAGTACTTC
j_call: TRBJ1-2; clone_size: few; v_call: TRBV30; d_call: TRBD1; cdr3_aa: CAWSVLQGAGGYTF; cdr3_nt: TGTGCCTGGAGTGTTCTGCAGGGGGCTGGTGGCTACACCTTC
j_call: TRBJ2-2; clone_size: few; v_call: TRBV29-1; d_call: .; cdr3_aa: CSVETGKNTGELFF; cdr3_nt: TGCAGCGTGGAGACAGGAAAGAACACCGGGGAGCTGTTTTTT
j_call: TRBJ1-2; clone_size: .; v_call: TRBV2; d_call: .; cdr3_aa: CATGEPGQLGATNYGYTF; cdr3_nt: TGTGCCACGGGGGAACCGGGCCAATTGGGGGCGACTAACTATGGCTACACCTTC
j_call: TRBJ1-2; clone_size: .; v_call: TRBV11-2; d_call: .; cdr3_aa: CASSPGGGGYTF; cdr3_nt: TGTGCCAGCAGCCCTGGGGGGGGCGGCTACACCTTC
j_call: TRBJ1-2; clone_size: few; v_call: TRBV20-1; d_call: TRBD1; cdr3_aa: CSASRGGAGYGYTF; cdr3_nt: TGCAGTGCTAGTAGAGGGGGCGCTGGCTATGGCTACACCTTC
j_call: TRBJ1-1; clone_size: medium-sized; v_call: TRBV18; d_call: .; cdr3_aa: CASSPAWKNTEAFF; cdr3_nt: TGTGCCAGCTCACCGGCTTGGAAGAACACTGAAGCTTTCTTT
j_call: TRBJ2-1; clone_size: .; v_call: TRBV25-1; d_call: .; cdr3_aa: CASRGGARERYNEQFF; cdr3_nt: TGTGCCAGCAGGGGGGGGGCCCGGGAGCGTTACAATGAGCAGTTCTTC
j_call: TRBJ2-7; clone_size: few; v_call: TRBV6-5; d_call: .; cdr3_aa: CASSYPYSYEQYF; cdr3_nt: TGTGCCAGCAGTTACCCCTATTCCTACGAGCAGTACTTC
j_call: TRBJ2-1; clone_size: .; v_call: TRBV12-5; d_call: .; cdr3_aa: CASGTTYNEQFF; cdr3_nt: TGTGCTAGTGGGACAACCTACAATGAGCAGTTCTTC
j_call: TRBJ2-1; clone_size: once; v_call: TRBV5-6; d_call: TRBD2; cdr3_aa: CASSLVSGNNEQFF; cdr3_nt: TGTGCCAGCAGCTTAGTCAGCGGGAACAATGAGCAGTTCTTC